The rows below give T cell receptor beta chains drawn from one sample of a study of T cell responses to AZD1222 COVID-19 vaccine. Assay: immunoSEQ multiplex PCR; the TCRdb copy retains only in-frame clones and omits some. The repertoire holds roughly 180,000 clones, with 90% to 95% as singletons. Sequenced here: peripheral blood, sampled on day 0 of AZD1222 vaccination. These receptors originate from an adult in good health. Both conserved end residues are part of each CDR3. A D gene is named only where the DNA matches it firmly. Rows may omit the clone size; those that give it use once, few, many or a size class.

TRBJ2-7 | NA | TRBV28 | NA | TGTGCCAGCGGCGGGTCGGGAATACGCTACGAGCAGTACTTC | CASGGSGIRYEQYF
TRBJ2-5 | NA | TRBV11-2 | NA | TGTGCCAGCAGCTTAGATCGGGGGTCGGAGACCCAGTACTTC | CASSLDRGSETQYF
TRBJ1-1 | NA | TRBV10-3 | NA | TGTGCCACCACGGTGGGGATGAACACTGAAGCTTTCTTT | CATTVGMNTEAFF
TRBJ2-7 | NA | TRBV2 | NA | TGTGCCAGCAGTGACTTGGGACAAGTCTACGAGCAGTACTTC | CASSDLGQVYEQYF
TRBJ1-1 | NA | TRBV19 | NA | TGTGCCAGTAGTATACGGGCGGTTAACACTGAAGCTTTCTTT | CASSIRAVNTEAFF
TRBJ2-7 | NA | TRBV29-1 | once | TGCAGCGTTGAAGGGAGGGCAGGGATTTCCTACGAGCAGTACTTC | CSVEGRAGISYEQYF
TRBJ2-7 | NA | TRBV7-9 | NA | TGTGCCAGCAGCTTTGGCAGAACTACTAACGAGCAGTACTTC | CASSFGRTTNEQYF
TRBJ1-1 | NA | TRBV14 | NA | TGTGCCAGCAGCCAAGAAATTGTCCGTAATATGAACACTGAAGCTTTCTTT | CASSQEIVRNMNTEAFF
TRBJ1-4 | NA | TRBV4-2 | NA | TGTGCCAGCAGCCAAGGGCAAGGGGCCGGGGAAAAACTGTTTTTT | CASSQGQGAGEKLFF
TRBJ2-5 | TRBD1 | TRBV5-6 | NA | TGTGCCAGCAGCGGGACAGGGGCGGTGGAGACCCAGTACTTC | CASSGTGAVETQYF
TRBJ1-4 | TRBD1 | TRBV4-1 | NA | TGCGCCAGCAGCCGGGACAGGCTCTTAACTGAAAAACTGTTTTTT | CASSRDRLLTEKLFF
TRBJ1-1 | NA | TRBV30 | NA | TGTGCCTGGAGTGCTAGCGGGGACACTGAAGCTTTCTTT | CAWSASGDTEAFF
TRBJ1-1 | NA | TRBV12-3/TRBV12-4 | NA | TGTGCCAGCAGTTTAAAAACAGGGACAACGGCTTTCTTT | CASSLKTGTTAFF
TRBJ1-6 | NA | TRBV25-1 | NA | TGTGCCAGCAGCCCCTTTGGCGGGAATTCACCCCTCCACTTT | CASSPFGGNSPLHF
TRBJ1-1 | TRBD1 | TRBV27 | NA | TGTGCCAGCAGTGCAGGGGGCGGGAACACTGAAGCTTTCTTT | CASSAGGGNTEAFF
TRBJ2-7 | NA | TRBV28 | NA | TGTGCCAGCAGTGCTCGCGGGGAAAGCTCCTACGAGCAGTACTTC | CASSARGESSYEQYF
TRBJ1-6 | NA | TRBV5-6 | NA | TGTGCCAGCAGTCACCAGGGGAGCTCCTATAATTCACCCCTCCACTTT | CASSHQGSSYNSPLHF
TRBJ2-7 | TRBD2 | TRBV3-1/TRBV3-2 | NA | TGTGCCAGCAGCCTGACTAGCGGGATGCAGTACTTC | CASSLTSGMQYF
TRBJ2-7 | TRBD2 | TRBV6-5 | NA | TGTGCCAGCAGACTCCCAAAGCGGGAGATGGGGGAGCAGTACTTC | CASRLPKREMGEQYF
TRBJ2-1 | NA | TRBV27 | NA | TGTGCCAGCAGTTCGGTCGCTAGTCTTAACAATGAGCAGTTCTTC | CASSSVASLNNEQFF
TRBJ1-2 | TRBD1 | TRBV9 | NA | TGTGCCAGCAGCTTTAGGGGGACAGACCCTGGGGGCTACACCTTC | CASSFRGTDPGGYTF
TRBJ2-1 | TRBD2 | TRBV6-5 | NA | TGTGCCAGCAGTTATTGGACTAGCGGGAGTAATGAGCAGTTCTTC | CASSYWTSGSNEQFF
TRBJ1-2 | NA | TRBV5-4 | NA | TGTGCCAGCCGGCGAGAGGGACCTTGGGGCTACACCTTC | CASRREGPWGYTF
TRBJ2-7 | NA | TRBV6-5 | NA | TGTGCCAGCAGTCCCCTTAGGTCCTACGAGCAGTACTTC | CASSPLRSYEQYF
TRBJ1-6 | TRBD1 | TRBV10-2 | NA | TGCGCCAGCACTGCCGGACAGGGTTATAATTCACCCCTCCACTTT | CASTAGQGYNSPLHF
TRBJ2-1 | NA | TRBV10-1 | NA | TGCGCCAGCAGCGCGGGACTTCCCATATACAATGAGCAGTTCTTC | CASSAGLPIYNEQFF
TRBJ2-1 | NA | TRBV6-5 | NA | TGTGCCAGCAGTCCGTTCGGCAGGGGCGGAGATGAGCAGTTCTTC | CASSPFGRGGDEQFF
TRBJ1-2 | TRBD1 | TRBV5-4 | NA | TGTGCCAGCAGCTGGACAGGGGGGGGCTACACCTTC | CASSWTGGGYTF
TRBJ2-3 | NA | TRBV2 | NA | TGTGCCAGCAGCCTCGAAGGGTCAGACCGCACAGATACGCAGTATTTT | CASSLEGSDRTDTQYF
TRBJ2-1 | NA | TRBV9 | NA | TGTGCCAGCAGCGTAAGTTACAATGAGCAGTTCTTC | CASSVSYNEQFF
TRBJ1-6 | TRBD1 | TRBV7-9 | NA | TGTGCCAGCAGCTTAGTCGCCGGGACAGGGGTTTCACCCCTCCACTTT | CASSLVAGTGVSPLHF
TRBJ1-1 | NA | TRBV11-2 | NA | TGTGCCAGCAGCTTAGTTTGGGACACTGAAGCTTTCTTT | CASSLVWDTEAFF
TRBJ1-5 | NA | TRBV28 | NA | TGTGCCAGCAGTTTAGATAACAGAAGAAATCAGCCCCAGCATTTT | CASSLDNRRNQPQHF
TRBJ1-4 | TRBD1 | TRBV7-9 | once | TGTGCCAGCAGCCCTGGACAGGGGGGGGATGAAAAACTGTTTTTT | CASSPGQGGDEKLFF
TRBJ2-7 | NA | TRBV5-1 | NA | TGCGCCAGCAGCTTGCCAGGGGCGGCCTACGAGCAGTACTTC | CASSLPGAAYEQYF
TRBJ1-2 | NA | TRBV5-1 | NA | TGCGCCAGCAGCTTTACAGGTGATGGCTACACCTTC | CASSFTGDGYTF
TRBJ2-7 | TRBD1 | TRBV6-2/TRBV6-3 | NA | TGTGCCAGCAGTTACTCGGGACCGGGACAGGGGACCTACGAGCAGTACTTC | CASSYSGPGQGTYEQYF
TRBJ1-1 | NA | TRBV9 | NA | TGTGCCAGCAGTTCCCACCCACAGGGGAACACTGAAGCTTTCTTT | CASSSHPQGNTEAFF
TRBJ1-2 | NA | TRBV30 | NA | TGTGCCTGGAGTCCGGACGGAGACTATGGCTACACCTTC | CAWSPDGDYGYTF
TRBJ2-3 | TRBD2 | TRBV9 | NA | TGTGCCAGCAGCGTCCCAGGACTAGCGGGAGGGCCTGCAGATACGCAGTATTTT | CASSVPGLAGGPADTQYF
TRBJ1-5 | TRBD1 | TRBV4-2 | NA | TGTGCCAGCAGCCAGGGAACAGGGGAGGTTCAGCCCCAGCATTTT | CASSQGTGEVQPQHF
TRBJ1-4 | NA | TRBV28 | once | TGTGCCAGCAGTCTACAGGGTTTCGGTGAAAAACTGTTTTTT | CASSLQGFGEKLFF
TRBJ1-4 | TRBD1 | TRBV9 | NA | TGTGCCAGCAGCGTTAGCGGGACAGGGGATGCGAATGAAAAACTGTTTTTT | CASSVSGTGDANEKLFF
TRBJ2-7 | TRBD2 | TRBV7-8 | NA | TGTGCCAGCAGCTTAGATCCTAGCGGGTACTCCTACGAGCAGTACTTC | CASSLDPSGYSYEQYF
TRBJ1-2 | NA | TRBV6-5 | once | TGTGCCAGCAGTTACTCGAAGGGGGGCGTCGATGGCTACACCTTC | CASSYSKGGVDGYTF
TRBJ1-5 | NA | TRBV24-1 | NA | TGTGCCACCAGTGGTATAGATAGCAATCAGCCCCAGCATTTT | CATSGIDSNQPQHF
TRBJ2-1 | NA | TRBV9 | NA | TGTGCCAGCAGCGTAGGAGAGGGCTCCTACAATGAGCAGTTCTTC | CASSVGEGSYNEQFF
TRBJ2-2 | NA | TRBV7-6 | NA | TGTGCCAGCAGCCTTAGACCGAACACCGGGGAGCTGTTTTTT | CASSLRPNTGELFF